This T cell receptor (beta chain) stems from a study of shared clonotypes between healthy human individuals. Turning to the study itself: Per donor, CD8 memory used one plate, CD8 naive used two, CD4 memory used three and CD4 naive used three.

For this clone: Its specificity is not known.

Whole-study findings and limits: The small donor group covered limited genetic and exposure diversity.

CD45RA+ naive and CD45RA-negative memory subsets were separated from CD4+ cells. The input for sorted-subset replicate PCRs was around 0.2 ug DNA, around 30,000 T cell genomes. Generated by immunoSEQ multiplex PCR, the TCRdb table keeps only in-frame clones and is missing some. This table holds over a million clones, roughly 96% found once. CDR1 is SGHRS and CDR2 is YFSETQ in the germline V gene. The junction had 9 bases not matched to a gene; V was cut back by 0 bases and J by 5 bases. The CDR3 is 16 residues long. The chain has TRBV5-1 and TRBJ2-3, with 7 nucleotides matching TRBD2. Input material: naive CD4+ T cells sorted from blood. The sample's subset: CD45RA+ positively selected. The source is a young man in good health. CDR3 sequence reads: CASSLGSSGQGDTQYF. The CDR3 bases are TGCGCCAGCAGCTTGGGATCTAGCGGTCAGGGAGATACGCAGTATTTT.